A single sample gave rise to the 16 T cell receptor beta chains below, sequenced in a study of cytomegalovirus exposure and HLA in healthy donors. This PCR relied on a set of 60 Vbeta primers and 13 Jbeta primers. Assay: immunoSEQ multiplex PCR; the TCRdb copy retains only in-frame clones and omits some. The sample lists about 210,000 clones, approximately 83% occurring once. Material: PBMCs. The receptor set was obtained from a woman aged 50 to 60 in good health and CMV-seropositive.

This clone was picked up one time. V usage is TRBV5-1 and J usage is TRBJ2-2; possibly TRBD1 for D (6 bases). Germline loops: CDR1 SGHRS, CDR2 YFSETQ. The CDR3 runs to 13 residues. Trimming cost V 6 bases and J 4 bases, with 10 bases left between them. DNA of the CDR3: TGCGCCAGCAATACAGGGCCCACCGGGGAGCTGTTTTTT. Translation gives CASNTGPTGELFF.

The rearrangement uses TRBV27 and TRBJ1-6; weak D call: TRBD1 (5 bases). CDR3 length: 14 amino acids. V was trimmed by 3 bases and J by 7 bases, leaving 10 bases between them. The germline gives CDR1 MNHEY, CDR2 SMNVEV (reference sequence). The CDR3 reads CASSLGGWNSPLHF. The CDR3, as DNA: TGTGCCAGCAGTTTGGGGGGGTGGAATTCACCCCTCCACTTT.

The chain uses TRBV23-1 and TRBJ1-2; 10 nucleotides align to TRBD1. TRBV23-1 is an ORF, with its function uncertain. The CDR3 has 13 amino acids. The V segment lost 3 bases and the J segment 6 bases; nucleotides outside the gene matches: 1. CDR3 in amino acids: CASSQTGGHGYTF. The CDR3 DNA follows: TGCGCCAGCAGTCAGACAGGGGGCCATGGCTACACCTTC.

J is TRBJ1-4 and V is TRBV7-8; D perhaps matches TRBD1 (6 bases). The CDR3 consists of 15 residues. Trimming stripped 0 bases from V and 3 bases from J, with 8 bases between. In germline, CDR1 is SGHVS, CDR2 FQNEAQ. The CDR3 reads CASSLARGSNEKLFF. CDR3 nucleotides: TGTGCCAGCAGCTTAGCGAGGGGGTCTAATGAAAAACTGTTTTTT.

This clone came up a few times. The J gene is TRBJ1-1, the V gene TRBV4-1; unclear D gene. CDR1 MGHRA and CDR2 YSYEKL come from the germline V gene. The CDR3 is 14 residues long. V dropped 4 bases and J dropped 2 bases, with 11 bases sitting between them. The CDR3 sequence: CASSREQRNTEAFF. CDR3 bases: TGCGCCAGCAGCCGAGAACAGAGAAACACTGAAGCTTTCTTT.

The J gene is TRBJ1-2, the V gene TRBV27, with a weak D call TRBD1 (6 bases). The CDR3 sequence is 14 residues long. Germline V gives CDR1 MNHEY, CDR2 SMNVEV (reference sequence). Trimming removed 6 bases at V and 1 base at J, with 12 bases between. The CDR3 bases are TGTGCCAGCAGGGCACAGGGACGTAACTATGGCTACACCTTC. It yields the protein CASRAQGRNYGYTF.

The sample holds one count of this clone. DNA for the CDR3: TGCGCCAGCAGCTTAGGTGGTGGGACAACAGAAAACACCATATATTTT. Translating it yields CASSLGGGTTENTIYF. The chain uses TRBV5-1 and TRBJ1-3; possible D gene TRBD1, 6 bases. V lost 2 bases to trimming and J lost 6 bases, with 18 bases between them. CDR3 length equals 16 residues. Germline CDR1 reads SGHRS; CDR2 reads YFSETQ.

The chain employs TRBV5-1 and TRBJ2-1, with 7 nucleotides matching TRBD1. Looked up from germline, CDR1 is SGHRS and CDR2 is YFSETQ. This CDR3 comprises 16 residues. The trim removed 4 bases at V and 1 base at J, leaving 8 bases unmatched. The CDR3 loop reads CASSIQGSRSYNEQFF. The CDR3 DNA is TGCGCCAGCAGCATACAGGGGTCGCGTTCCTACAATGAGCAGTTCTTC.

The rearrangement joins TRBV5-1 to TRBJ1-3; D is uncertain. The CDR3 length is 16 residues. Germline V lookup: CDR1 SGHRS, CDR2 YFSETQ. V lost 3 bases and J lost 4, with 17 bases in between. The CDR3 sequence: CASSSRSSEAGNTIYF. The CDR3 nucleotides are TGCGCCAGCAGCTCCCGGAGCTCTGAGGCCGGAAACACCATATATTTT. Combining the CDR3 with reference TRBV5-1 and TRBJ1-3 gives the whole variable domain KAGVTQTPRYLIKTRGQQVTLSCSPISGHRSVSWYQQTPGQGLQFLFEYFSETQRNKGNFPGRFSGRQFSNSRSEMNVSTLELGDSALYLCASSSRSSEAGNTIYFGEGSWLTVV.

The J gene is TRBJ2-7, the V gene TRBV7-2; TRBD2 matches 9 bases. This CDR3 is built from 15 residues. The germline CDR1 and CDR2 sequences are SGHTA and FQGNSA. The trim removed 5 bases at V and 4 bases at J, leaving 9 bases unmatched. The CDR3 DNA reads TGTGCCAGCAGCGAGGGGCCTAGCGGGGCTTACGAGCAGTACTTC. This gives the protein CASSEGPSGAYEQYF. The variable domain in full, with the rest retrieved from reference TRBV7-2 and TRBJ2-7, is GAGVSQSPSNKVTEKGKDVELRCDPISGHTALYWYRQSLGQGLEFLIYFQGNSAPDKSGLPSDRFSAERTGGSVSTLTIQRTQQEDSAVYLCASSEGPSGAYEQYFGPGTRLTVT.

This clone showed up just once. This rearrangement joins TRBV6-1 to TRBJ2-7; no definite D call. The V and J ends lost 3 bases and 5 bases respectively, with 11 bases between them. This CDR3 spans 13 amino acids. Germline CDR1 is MNHNS and CDR2 is SASEGT. The CDR3, as DNA: TGTGCCAGCAGTGATTGGCAAGGAGACGAGCAGTACTTC. This sequence encodes CASSDWQGDEQYF.

The rearrangement links TRBV13 to TRBJ1-2; D is unresolved. CDR1 and CDR2 (germline): PRHDT, FYEKMQ (reference sequence). V was pared by 0 bases and J by 7 bases, with 18 bases between. This CDR3 has 16 amino acids. The CDR3 region is CASSLGGDRRYSGYTF. In nucleotides, the CDR3 is TGTGCCAGCAGCTTAGGCGGGGATCGTCGGTATAGTGGCTACACCTTC.

The genes are TRBV15 and TRBJ2-1; D perhaps matches TRBD2 (7 bases). The CDR3 runs to 18 residues. Trimming took 0 bases from V and 0 from J, leaving 15 bases between them. Looked up from germline, CDR1 is LNHNV and CDR2 is YYDKDF (reference sequence). CDR3 DNA: TGTGCCACCAGCAGAGATCATCATCGGGGGGCCTCCTACAATGAGCAGTTCTTC. This sequence encodes CATSRDHHRGASYNEQFF.

The chain has TRBV9 and TRBJ2-3; 7 nucleotides line up with TRBD2. The CDR3 extends over 13 amino acids. CDR1 is SGDLS, CDR2 YYNGEE, per germline. The junction had 4 bases not matched to a gene; V was cut back by 7 bases and J by 2 bases. This CDR3 reads CASGGGITDTQYF. CDR3 DNA: TGTGCCAGCGGGGGAGGGATCACAGATACGCAGTATTTT.

The table lists this clone with a few counts. CDR3 in amino acids: CASSLGQGLNREQFF. The CDR3 nucleotides read TGTGCCAGCAGTTTGGGACAGGGGTTAAATCGGGAGCAGTTCTTC. The rearrangement joins TRBV28 to TRBJ2-1; 10 bases align to TRBD1. V shed 3 bases, J shed 10 bases, and the junction held 9 bases outside the gene matches. CDR3 length equals 15 residues. Germline lookup yields CDR1 MDHEN and CDR2 SYDVKM.

This chain connects TRBV18 to TRBJ1-4, with D maybe TRBD1 (5 bases). The germline V gene encodes CDR1 KGHSH and CDR2 LQKENI. CDR3 size: 13 residues. V lost 11 bases and J 8 bases, leaving 18 bases between the germline ends. The CDR3 reads CASNRGKGEKLFF. The CDR3 DNA reads TGTGCCTCCAATAGGGGAAAAGGAGAAAAACTGTTTTTT. The entire variable domain, with the rest obtained from reference TRBV18 and TRBJ1-4, is as follows: NAGVMQNPRHLVRRRGQEARLRCSPMKGHSHVYWYRQLPEEGLKFMVYLQKENIIDESGMPKERFSAEFPKEGPSILRIQQVVRGDSAAYFCASNRGKGEKLFFGSGTQLSVL.